Included here is one T cell receptor beta chain sequence, with context. This entry comes from a study of beta chain features in type 1 diabetes. The CDR3 totals 16 residues. Trimming removed 7 bases from V and 4 bases from J, with 17 bases in between. Germline lookup yields CDR1 LNHDA and CDR2 SQIVND (reference sequence). Investigators reverse transcribed all isolated RNA, so they sequenced expressed TCRB transcripts. Here immunoSEQ multiplex PCR was the method, and the copy in TCRdb shows in-frame clones only, minus some. Of 40,000 to 45,000 clones in the sample, roughly 56% were seen once. Specimen: Tregs from blood. This receptor was taken from a woman aged 18-30 years in good health. The genes are TRBV19 and TRBJ2-6, with a tentative D call TRBD1 (5 bases). The CDR3 DNA sequence: TGTGCCAGTACCTCCCTTCAGGGCCCCGGGGCCAACGTCCTGACTTTC. This translates into CASTSLQGPGANVLTF.